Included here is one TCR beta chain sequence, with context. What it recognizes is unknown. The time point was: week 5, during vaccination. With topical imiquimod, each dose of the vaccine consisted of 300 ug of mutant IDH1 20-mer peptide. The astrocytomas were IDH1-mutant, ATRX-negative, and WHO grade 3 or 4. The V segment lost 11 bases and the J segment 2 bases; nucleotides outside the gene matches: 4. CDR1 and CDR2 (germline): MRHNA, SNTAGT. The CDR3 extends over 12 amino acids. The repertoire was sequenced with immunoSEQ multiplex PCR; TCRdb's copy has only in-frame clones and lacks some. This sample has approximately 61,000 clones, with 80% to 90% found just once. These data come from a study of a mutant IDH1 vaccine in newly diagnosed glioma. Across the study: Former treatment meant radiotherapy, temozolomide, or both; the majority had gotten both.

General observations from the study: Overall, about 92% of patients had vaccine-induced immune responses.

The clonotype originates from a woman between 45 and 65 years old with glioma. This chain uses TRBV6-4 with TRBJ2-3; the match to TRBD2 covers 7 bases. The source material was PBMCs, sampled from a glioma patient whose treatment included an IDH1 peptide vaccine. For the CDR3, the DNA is TGTGCCCCGGGGAGGGCCACAGATACGCAGTATTTT. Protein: CAPGRATDTQYF.